One sample yielded the 3 T cell receptor beta chains listed below, sequenced in a study of blood T cell repertoires in COVID-19. The protocol was immunoSEQ multiplex PCR, while the TCRdb copy is restricted to in-frame clones and leaves out a portion. The sample holds over 75,000 clones, about four fifths seen once. The specimen was peripheral blood. The receptors were sampled from a woman aged 80 or over with acute or convalescent COVID-19.

Ten or more counts support this clone. The chain joins TRBV11-3 to TRBJ2-6; D might be TRBD1 (5 bases). Germline CDR1 is SGHNT and CDR2 is YENEEA. The ends were cut back, 5 bases at V and 0 bases at J, with 20 bases in the middle. The CDR3 is made up of 19 amino acids. CDR3: CASSPASGLRSSGANVLTF. In DNA form, the CDR3 reads TGTGCCAGCAGCCCCGCTTCAGGGTTAAGAAGCTCTGGGGCCAACGTCCTGACTTTC.

The V call is TRBV6-6, the J call TRBJ2-1; 14 positions agree with TRBD2. Germline V lookup: CDR1 MNHNY, CDR2 SVGAGI (reference sequence). There are 16 residues in the CDR3. V gave up 5 bases and J gave up 6 bases; unmatched junction bases: 6. As DNA, the CDR3 is TGTGCCAGCAGTCGAAGACTAGCGGGAGGGCCCAATGAGCAGTTCTTC. Its protein product is CASSRRLAGGPNEQFF.

The chain joins TRBV28 to TRBJ2-1; D may be TRBD1 (7 bases). CDR1 MDHEN and CDR2 SYDVKM come from the germline V gene. This CDR3 region has 19 residues. Trimming removed 4 bases at V and 9 bases at J, with 31 bases between. The CDR3 coding sequence is TGTGCCAGCAGTTCCACATGGGGGGCCCAGGGGGTGGTAGTGAGTGAGCAGTTCTTC. Protein sequence: CASSSTWGAQGVVVSEQFF.